This entry features one T cell receptor (beta chain) sequence. Its antigen is currently not known. No much larger clonotype is one base removed from it; base qualities were not supplied. The CDR3 has 17 amino acids, counting the end cysteine and phenylalanine. Kept here is only the CDR3 DNA, which spans 51 bases and is read in frame from base 1. Via the germline V gene (reference sequence), CDR1 is MNHEY and CDR2 SMNVEV. The junction shows trimming of 1 base on V and 6 bases on J, and the gene matches do not reach 8 bases of it. The source of the sample is a study of blood T cell dynamics during melanoma immunotherapy (dated by TCRdb to about 2020). Turning to the overall study: The patients had metastatic melanoma and were given first-line pembrolizumab or nivolumab plus ipilimumab as standard of care in the United Kingdom. To identify early correlates of response, the study profiled peripheral T cell receptor repertoires in patients with metastatic melanoma before and after one cycle of checkpoint inhibitor therapy. The training cohort was made up of consecutive patients, while a further independent group of patients from the same centre was pooled to form an external validation set.

This specimen's time point label, per the study, means: pre-treatment baseline. Blood was sampled before treatment (T0) and at week 3 (W3), after the first cycle of checkpoint blockade. Except for a couple of patients with rapid clinical progression, response was assessed 12 weeks after the first infusion by RECIST 1.1; disease control meant complete response, partial response or stable disease. Patients were not eligible if they had prior systemic cancer treatment, concomitant immunosuppressant therapy or synchronous other active malignancies. To track both circulating cells and T cell turnover, TCR beta was sequenced from bulk PBMC as well as from plasma cell-free DNA. Broad study findings and their caveats: The relatively small sample size was acknowledged as something that could potentially limit how far the results can be generalized. The study was unable to establish whether the T cell clones driving the repertoire changes were melanoma-specific or instead reflected general immune activation. From T0 to W3, the cfDNA rearrangement efficiency score rose in patients who achieved disease control but not in progressors, a change suggesting increased peripheral T cell turnover.

A fixed 40 ng of plasma cell-free DNA was loaded for every cfDNA sample. TCR beta CDR3 sequences were amplified from genomic DNA with the immunoSEQ TCRb Assay kit following manufacturer instructions. The KAPA Library Quantification Kit for Illumina platforms was used to quantify the pooled libraries by qPCR. Pooled libraries were clustered at 0.6-1.1 pM and sequenced on an Illumina NextSeq 500. In the paper's pipeline: Analysis of the TCR data relied on immunoSEQ ANALYZER and the R LymphoSeq package. A rearrangement efficiency score was calculated as productive divided by the sum of productive and non-productive CDR3 sequences. Clonality was measured with the Gini coefficient and diversity with the Renyi index at alpha=1, compared pairwise between timepoints within each patient. In LymphoSeq, clonal relatedness was computed using an edit distance of 3, and repertoire similarity was computed using the Bhattacharyya coefficient. To classify response, a linear discriminant analysis based on week-3 changes in clonality and diversity was built using the R MASS and caret packages. Not all clones reach the TCRdb copy of this immuneACCESS table, which keeps in-frame sequences only. Checked studies attribute under half of the gap to unresolved V genes and leave the rest unexplained. V and J calls and clone size are as listed in that table; D and trimming were resolved from the DNA. This sample holds about 6,300 clones; 85% to 95% were observed only once. About 12% of the sample rests with the top ten.

The TCR comes from a human donor with melanoma. This receptor chain uses TRBV27 and TRBJ1-6; the junction holds 8 bases that match TRBD1. The input for sequencing was cell-free DNA from blood, taken from a patient treated with checkpoint blockade. Explained via the paper, the cell subset or site label denotes: plasma cell-free DNA. The DNA is as follows: TGTGCCAGCAGTTTATTCAGGGGGCAGTGGGGTAATTCACCCCTCCACTTT. The translation is CASSLFRGQWGNSPLHF.